This TCR beta chain appears in the sequencing data of a study of blood T cell repertoires in COVID-19. V was cut by 4 bases and J by 4 bases, with 15 bases left in between. Germline V gene sequence: CDR1 SGDLS, CDR2 YYNGEE. The CDR3 is made up of 16 amino acids. Per the original methods: Amplified reference gene primers provided the basis for estimating nucleated cell counts. The method was immunoSEQ multiplex PCR; TCRdb's version includes in-frame clones alone and lacks a portion of them. V and J calls and clone size are as listed in that table; D and trimming were resolved from the DNA. The profile covers 200,000 to 250,000 clones, with 75% to 85% appearing a single time and more than 10% taken by the ten largest.

The chain employs TRBV9 and TRBJ1-6; D is unresolved. The TCR comes from a human donor in a cohort sampled during active COVID-19. The sequenced sample was peripheral blood. CDR3 residues: CASSPTLQAYNSPLHF. The CDR3 DNA is TGTGCCAGCAGCCCGACGTTGCAGGCGTATAATTCACCCCTCCACTTT.